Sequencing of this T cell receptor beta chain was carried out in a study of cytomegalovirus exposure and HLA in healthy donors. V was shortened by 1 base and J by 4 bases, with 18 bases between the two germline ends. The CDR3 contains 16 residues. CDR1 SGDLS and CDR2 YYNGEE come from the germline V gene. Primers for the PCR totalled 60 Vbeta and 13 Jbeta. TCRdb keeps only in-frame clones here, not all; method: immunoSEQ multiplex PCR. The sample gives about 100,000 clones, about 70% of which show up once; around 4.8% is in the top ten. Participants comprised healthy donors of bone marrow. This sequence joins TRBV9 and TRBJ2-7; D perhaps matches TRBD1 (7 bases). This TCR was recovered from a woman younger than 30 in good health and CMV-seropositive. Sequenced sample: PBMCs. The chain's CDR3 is CASSVRGMGQIYEQYF. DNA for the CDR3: TGTGCCAGCAGCGTACGGGGGATGGGACAGATTTACGAGCAGTACTTC.